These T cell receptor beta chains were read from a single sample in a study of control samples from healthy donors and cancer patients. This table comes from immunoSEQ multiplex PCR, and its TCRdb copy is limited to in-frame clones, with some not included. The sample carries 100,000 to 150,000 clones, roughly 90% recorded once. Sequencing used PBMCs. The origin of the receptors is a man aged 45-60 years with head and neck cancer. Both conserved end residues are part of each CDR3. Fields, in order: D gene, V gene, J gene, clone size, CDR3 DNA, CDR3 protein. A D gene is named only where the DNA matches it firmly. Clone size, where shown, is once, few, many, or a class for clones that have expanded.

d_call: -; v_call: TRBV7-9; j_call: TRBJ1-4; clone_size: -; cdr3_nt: TGTGCCAGCAGCCCCACCTGGCAGGCCGCAAATGAAAAACTGTTTTTT; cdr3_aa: CASSPTWQAANEKLFF
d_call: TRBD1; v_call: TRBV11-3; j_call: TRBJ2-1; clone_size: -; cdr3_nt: TGTGCCAGCAGCCCCGGGACAGGGGATCATGAGCAGTTCTTC; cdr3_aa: CASSPGTGDHEQFF
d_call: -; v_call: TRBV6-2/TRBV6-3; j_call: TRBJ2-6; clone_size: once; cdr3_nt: TGTGCCAGCAGTGAGGCGACCGGGGGCTCTGGGGCCAACGTCCTGACTTTC; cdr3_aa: CASSEATGGSGANVLTF
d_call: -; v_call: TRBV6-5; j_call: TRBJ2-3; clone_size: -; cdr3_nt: TGTGCCAGCAGCGCCCGACATTTTACAGATACGCAGTATTTT; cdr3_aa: CASSARHFTDTQYF
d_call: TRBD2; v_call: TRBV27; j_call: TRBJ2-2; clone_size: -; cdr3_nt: TGTGCCAGCAGTTTGGGAGGGAAGGCCGCGACCGCGCCGCGCGGGGAGCTGTTTTTT; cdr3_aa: CASSLGGKAATAPRGELFF
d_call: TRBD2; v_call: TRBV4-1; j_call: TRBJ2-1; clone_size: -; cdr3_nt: TGCGCCAGCAGCCAAGTTAGCGGGGGGGCTTATGAGCAGTTCTTC; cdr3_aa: CASSQVSGGAYEQFF
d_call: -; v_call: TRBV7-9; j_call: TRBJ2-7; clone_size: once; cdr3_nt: TGTGCCAGCAGTTTCAGGGACCGATTGCGCGAGCAGTACTTC; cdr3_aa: CASSFRDRLREQYF
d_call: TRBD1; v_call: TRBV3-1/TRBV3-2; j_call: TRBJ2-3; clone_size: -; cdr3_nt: TGTGCCAGCAGCCGAAAATCGGGACAGTTTCTTCCTAGCACAGATACGCAGTATTTT; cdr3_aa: CASSRKSGQFLPSTDTQYF
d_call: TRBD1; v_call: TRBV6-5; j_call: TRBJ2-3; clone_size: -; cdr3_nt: TGTGCCAGCAGTTACAGGGACAGGGTGTCGCAGTGGTATTTT; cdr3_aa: CASSYRDRVSQWYF
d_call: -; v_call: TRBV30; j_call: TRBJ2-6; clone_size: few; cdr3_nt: TGTGCCTGGACCCAGGACCTAACCTCTGGGGCCAACGTCCTGACTTTC; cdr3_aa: CAWTQDLTSGANVLTF
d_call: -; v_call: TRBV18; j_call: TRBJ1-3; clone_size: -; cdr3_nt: TGTGCCAGCTCACCACCAGGGGGGACGGGAAACACCATATATTTT; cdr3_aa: CASSPPGGTGNTIYF
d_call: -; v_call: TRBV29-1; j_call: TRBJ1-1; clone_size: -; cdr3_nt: TGCAGCGTTGATACGCTTATGGGGACGAGCGAGGCTTTCTTT; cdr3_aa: CSVDTLMGTSEAFF
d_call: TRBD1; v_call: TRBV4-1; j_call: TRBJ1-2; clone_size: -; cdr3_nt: TGCGCCAGCAGCCAAGAGGGGACAGGGAGATCCCGGCGTGGCTACACCTTC; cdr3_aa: CASSQEGTGRSRRGYTF
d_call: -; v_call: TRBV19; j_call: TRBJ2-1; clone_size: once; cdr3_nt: TGTGCCAGTAGTTTGGCAGGGGATGAGCAGTTCTTC; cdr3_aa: CASSLAGDEQFF
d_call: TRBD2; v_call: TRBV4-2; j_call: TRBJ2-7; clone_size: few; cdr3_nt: TGTGCCAGCAGCCAAGAGGTCGGGCTAGCGGCCTACGAGCAGTACTTC; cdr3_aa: CASSQEVGLAAYEQYF
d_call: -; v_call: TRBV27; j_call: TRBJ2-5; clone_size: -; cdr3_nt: TGTGCCAGCAGTTTAACGCAGGGTGGAGAGACCCAGTACTTC; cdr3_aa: CASSLTQGGETQYF
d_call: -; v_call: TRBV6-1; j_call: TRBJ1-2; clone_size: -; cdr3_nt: TGTGCCAGCAGTGAAGCCTCCGGGGGCAGTGGCTACACCTTC; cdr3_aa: CASSEASGGSGYTF
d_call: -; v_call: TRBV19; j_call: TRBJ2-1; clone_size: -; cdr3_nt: TGTGCCAGTAGTCTAGTTTCCTCCTACAATGAGCAGTTCTTC; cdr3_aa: CASSLVSSYNEQFF
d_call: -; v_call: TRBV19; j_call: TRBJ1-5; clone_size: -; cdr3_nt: TGTGCCAGTAGTAATCGGGGGCCGGTTCAGCCCCAGCATTTT; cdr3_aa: CASSNRGPVQPQHF
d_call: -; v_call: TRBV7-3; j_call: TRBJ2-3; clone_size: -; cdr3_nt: TGTGCCAGCAGATCGGACGGAGATACGCAGTATTTT; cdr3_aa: CASRSDGDTQYF
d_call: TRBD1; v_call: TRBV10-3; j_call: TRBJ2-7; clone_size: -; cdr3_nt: TGTGCCATCAGTGAGGGGACAGGGCGCCACGAGCAGTACTTC; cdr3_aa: CAISEGTGRHEQYF
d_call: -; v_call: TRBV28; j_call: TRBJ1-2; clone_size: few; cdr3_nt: TGTGCCAGCAATCGCCCTCGGGGCTCCTATGGCTACACCTTC; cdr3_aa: CASNRPRGSYGYTF
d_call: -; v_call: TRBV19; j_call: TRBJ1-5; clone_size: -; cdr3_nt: TGTGCCAGTAGTGTAGGTCGGGGCAATCAGCCCCAGCATTTT; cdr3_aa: CASSVGRGNQPQHF
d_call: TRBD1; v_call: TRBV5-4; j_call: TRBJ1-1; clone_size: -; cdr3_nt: TGTGCCAGCAGCCCGTCATACAGGGGGAACACTGAAGCTTTCTTT; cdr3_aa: CASSPSYRGNTEAFF
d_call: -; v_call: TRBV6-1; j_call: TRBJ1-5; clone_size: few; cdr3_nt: TGTGCCAGCAGTGAACAGGGCATTGGTCAGCCCCAGCATTTT; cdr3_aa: CASSEQGIGQPQHF
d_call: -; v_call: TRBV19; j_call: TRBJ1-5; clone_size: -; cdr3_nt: TGTGCCAGTAGTATAATCGGCAGTTATAGCAATCAGCCCCAGCATTTT; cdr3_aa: CASSIIGSYSNQPQHF
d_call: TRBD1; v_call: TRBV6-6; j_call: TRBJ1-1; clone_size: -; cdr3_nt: TGTGCCAGCAGTTACTCGGGACAGGGTGGTACTGAAGCTTTCTTT; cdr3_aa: CASSYSGQGGTEAFF
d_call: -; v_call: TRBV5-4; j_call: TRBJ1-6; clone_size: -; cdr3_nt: TGTGCCAGCACCTCCCCAGGATACGATTCACCCCTCCACTTT; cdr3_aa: CASTSPGYDSPLHF
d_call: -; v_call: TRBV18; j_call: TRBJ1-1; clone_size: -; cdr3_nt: TGTGCCAGCTCACGACCGACAGGGAACACTGAAGCTTTCTTT; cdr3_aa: CASSRPTGNTEAFF
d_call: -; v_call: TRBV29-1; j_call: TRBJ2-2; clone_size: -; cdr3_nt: TGCAGCGTTGCGACGAACACCGGGGAGCTGTTTTTT; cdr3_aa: CSVATNTGELFF
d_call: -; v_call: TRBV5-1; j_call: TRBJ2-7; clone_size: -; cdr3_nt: TGCGCCAGCAGCTTGGCGCAAGCTAACTACGAGCAGTACTTC; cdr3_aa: CASSLAQANYEQYF
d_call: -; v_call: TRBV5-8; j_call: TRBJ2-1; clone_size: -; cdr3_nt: TGTGCCAGCAGCTTGGCCTCCCGATATTCAAATGAGCAGTTCTTC; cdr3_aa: CASSLASRYSNEQFF
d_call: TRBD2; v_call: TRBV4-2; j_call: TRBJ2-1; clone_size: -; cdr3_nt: TGTGCCAGCAAAAGGTCCATGTGGGAGGGGAATGAGCAGTTCTTC; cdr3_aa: CASKRSMWEGNEQFF
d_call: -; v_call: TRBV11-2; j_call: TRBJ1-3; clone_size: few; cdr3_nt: TGTGCCAGCAGCCCCCCTCCCGGGACGTATGGCGACACCATATATTTT; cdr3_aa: CASSPPPGTYGDTIYF
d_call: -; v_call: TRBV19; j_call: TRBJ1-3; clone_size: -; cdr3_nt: TGTGCCAGTAGTAACCAGGACTCTGGAAACACCATATATTTT; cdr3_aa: CASSNQDSGNTIYF
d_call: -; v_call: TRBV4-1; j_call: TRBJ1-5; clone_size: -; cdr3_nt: TGCGCCAGCAGTCGACAGAGCGGTAGCAATCAGCCCCAGCATTTT; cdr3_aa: CASSRQSGSNQPQHF
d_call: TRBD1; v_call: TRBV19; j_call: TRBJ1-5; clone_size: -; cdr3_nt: TGTGCCAGTAGTATATCACCTTACAGGGGCCCGGGACAGCCCCAGCATTTT; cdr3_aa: CASSISPYRGPGQPQHF
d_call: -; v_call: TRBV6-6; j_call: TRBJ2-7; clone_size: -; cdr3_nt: TGTGCCAGCAGTTACCCTTTACAGGGGAGGCACGAGCAGTACTTC; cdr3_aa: CASSYPLQGRHEQYF
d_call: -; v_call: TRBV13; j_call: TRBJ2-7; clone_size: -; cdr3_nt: TGTGCCAGCAGCTCCGAACTTGGTGATTCCTACGAGCAGTACTTC; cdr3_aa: CASSSELGDSYEQYF
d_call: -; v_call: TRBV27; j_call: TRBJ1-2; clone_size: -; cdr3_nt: TGTGCCAGCAAGGTGTCGGTTTTAAACTATGGCTACACCTTC; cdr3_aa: CASKVSVLNYGYTF
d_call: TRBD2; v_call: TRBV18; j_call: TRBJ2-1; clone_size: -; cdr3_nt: TGTGCCAGCTCACCATTACTAGCGGGGCAGTACAATGAGCAGTTCTTC; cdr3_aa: CASSPLLAGQYNEQFF
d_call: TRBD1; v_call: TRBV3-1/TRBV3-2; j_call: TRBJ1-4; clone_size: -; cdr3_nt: TGTGCCAGCAGCCAGCAGGGGGCTCTGGAAAAACTGTTTTTT; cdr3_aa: CASSQQGALEKLFF
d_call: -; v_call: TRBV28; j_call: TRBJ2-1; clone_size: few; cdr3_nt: TGTGCCAGCAGTCCCTTAGGAGAGCAGTTCTTC; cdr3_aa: CASSPLGEQFF
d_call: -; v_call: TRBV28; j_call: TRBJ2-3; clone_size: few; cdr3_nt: TGTGCCAGCAGTTTATCGGGGCCAGGGGATACGCAGTATTTT; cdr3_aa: CASSLSGPGDTQYF
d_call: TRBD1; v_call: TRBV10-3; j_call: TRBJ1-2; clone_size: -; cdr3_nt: TGTGCCACCACGGGACAGGGGAGCTATGGCTACACCTTC; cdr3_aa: CATTGQGSYGYTF
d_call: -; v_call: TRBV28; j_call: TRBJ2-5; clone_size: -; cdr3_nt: TGTGCCAGCACCACACAAGGGGTGATAGAGACCCAGTACTTC; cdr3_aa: CASTTQGVIETQYF
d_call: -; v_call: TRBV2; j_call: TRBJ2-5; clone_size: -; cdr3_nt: TGTGCCAGCAGTGAAAGGAGGGGTGGGGAGACCCAGTACTTC; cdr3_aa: CASSERRGGETQYF
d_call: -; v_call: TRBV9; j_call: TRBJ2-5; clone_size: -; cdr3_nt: TGTGCCAGCAGCGTAGAAGAGAGGATGGGAGAGACCCAGTACTTC; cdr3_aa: CASSVEERMGETQYF
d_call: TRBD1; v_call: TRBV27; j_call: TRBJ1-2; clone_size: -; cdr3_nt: TGTGCCAGCAGTTTGACAGGGGACTATGGAGGCTACACCTTC; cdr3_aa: CASSLTGDYGGYTF
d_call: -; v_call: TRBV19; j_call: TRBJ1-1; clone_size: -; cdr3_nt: TGTGCCAGTGCCACGGTCGGGGCTGCTTTCTTT; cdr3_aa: CASATVGAAFF
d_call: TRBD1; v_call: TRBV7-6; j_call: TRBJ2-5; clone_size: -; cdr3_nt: TGTGCCAGCAGCTTAATTTCAGGGGGCGAGACCCAGTACTTC; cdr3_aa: CASSLISGGETQYF
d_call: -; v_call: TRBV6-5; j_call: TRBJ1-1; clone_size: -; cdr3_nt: TGTGCCAGCAGTCGAGGAAAGGGGGGGAACACTGAAGCTTTCTTT; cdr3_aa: CASSRGKGGNTEAFF
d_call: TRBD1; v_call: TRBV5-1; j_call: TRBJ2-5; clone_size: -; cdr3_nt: TGCGCCAGCAGTTTCGGACAGGGCCAAGAGACCCAGTACTTC; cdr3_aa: CASSFGQGQETQYF
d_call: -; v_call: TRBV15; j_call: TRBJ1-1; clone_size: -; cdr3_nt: TGTGCCACCAGCAGAGGGGGGACGGCGAACACTGAAGCTTTCTTT; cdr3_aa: CATSRGGTANTEAFF
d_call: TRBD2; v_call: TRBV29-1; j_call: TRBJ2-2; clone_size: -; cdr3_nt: TGCAGCGTTGAGGCGGGACTAAACACCGGGGAGCTGTTTTTT; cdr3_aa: CSVEAGLNTGELFF
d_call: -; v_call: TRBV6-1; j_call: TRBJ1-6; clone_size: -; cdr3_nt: TGTGCCAGCAGTGAAGGAGGGGGGCGGTTGTGGTATAATTCACCCCTCCACTTT; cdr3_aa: CASSEGGGRLWYNSPLHF
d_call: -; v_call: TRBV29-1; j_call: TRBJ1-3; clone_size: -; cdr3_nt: TGCAGCGTTGAGGAGCCAGGGACTGGAAACACCATATATTTT; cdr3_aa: CSVEEPGTGNTIYF
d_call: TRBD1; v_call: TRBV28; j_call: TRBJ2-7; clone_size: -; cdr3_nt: TGTGCCAGCAGTTTAGCACAGGGGGCGTACGAGCAGTACTTC; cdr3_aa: CASSLAQGAYEQYF
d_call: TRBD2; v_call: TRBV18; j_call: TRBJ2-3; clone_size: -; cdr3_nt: TGTGCCAGCTCATCCCCGTATAGCGGGGGGTTCAGCGATACGCAGTATTTT; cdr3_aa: CASSSPYSGGFSDTQYF
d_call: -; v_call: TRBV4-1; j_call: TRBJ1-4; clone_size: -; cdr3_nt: TGCGCCAGCAGCCAACTAACCGGACAGATTGACGGAGAAAAACTGTTTTTT; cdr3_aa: CASSQLTGQIDGEKLFF